This TCR beta chain was retrieved from a study of T-cell memory formation after mild COVID-19. A note on this clonotype: No antigen is known for it.

5'RACE primed at constant segments yielded TCR alpha and TCR beta cDNA libraries bearing sample barcodes and UMIs. TCRdb recomputed calls from the 5' RACE reads with MiXCR, one row per CDR3 protein. The table lists roughly 610,000 distinct CDR3 sequences, 15% to 20% of them singletons. General observations from the study: Among contracting clones, CD4+ were mainly CM/EM and CD8+ enriched in EMRA. Day 15 to 85 contracting clones showed balanced CD4/CD8; later expanders leaned CD4+.

V dropped 6 bases and J dropped 0; count of bases not matched to a gene: 7. The CDR3 extends over 17 amino acids. CDR1 and CDR2 (germline): MNHEY, SVGEGT. This clonotype was sampled from an adult woman who had mild COVID-19 (a few samples of this study predate the infection). Cell type and time point are not known. The chain employs TRBV6-2 or TRBV6-3 and TRBJ2-1, with TRBD2 matching over 11 bases. Sequenced sample: PBMCs or a T cell subset sorted from them (not recorded which). The CDR3 DNA sequence: TGTGCCAGCAGCCTCCGACTAGCGGGAAGCTCCTACAATGAGCAGTTCTTC. It specifies CASSLRLAGSSYNEQFF.